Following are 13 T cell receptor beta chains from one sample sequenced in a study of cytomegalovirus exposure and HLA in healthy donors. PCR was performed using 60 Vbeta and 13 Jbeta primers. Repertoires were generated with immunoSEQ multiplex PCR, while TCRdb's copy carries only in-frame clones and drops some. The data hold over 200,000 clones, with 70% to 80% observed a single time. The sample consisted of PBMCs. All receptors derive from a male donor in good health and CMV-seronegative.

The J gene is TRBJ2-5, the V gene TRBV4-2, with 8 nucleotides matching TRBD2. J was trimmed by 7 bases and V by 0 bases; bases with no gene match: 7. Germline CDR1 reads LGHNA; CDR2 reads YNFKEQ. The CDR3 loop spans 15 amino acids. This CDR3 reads CASSQDPTSGGTQYF. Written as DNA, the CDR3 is TGTGCCAGCAGCCAAGATCCCACTAGCGGCGGGACCCAGTACTTC.

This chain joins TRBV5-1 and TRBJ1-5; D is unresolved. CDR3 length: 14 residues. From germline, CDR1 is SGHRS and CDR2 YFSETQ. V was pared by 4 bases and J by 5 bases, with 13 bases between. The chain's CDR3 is CASSAGVGDQPQHF. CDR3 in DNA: TGCGCCAGCAGCGCAGGTGTAGGTGATCAGCCCCAGCATTTT.

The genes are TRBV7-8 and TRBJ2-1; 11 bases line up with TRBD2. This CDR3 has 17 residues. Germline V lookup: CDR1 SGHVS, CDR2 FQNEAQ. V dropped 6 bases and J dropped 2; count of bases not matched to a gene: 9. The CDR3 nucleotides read TGTGCCAGCAGACATAGACTAGCGGGACGAACCTACAATGAGCAGTTCTTC. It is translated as CASRHRLAGRTYNEQFF.

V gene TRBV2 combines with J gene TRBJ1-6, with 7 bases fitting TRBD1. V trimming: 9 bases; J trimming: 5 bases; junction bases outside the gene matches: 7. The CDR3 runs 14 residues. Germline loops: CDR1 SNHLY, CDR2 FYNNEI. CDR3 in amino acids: CARQGLSHNSPLHF. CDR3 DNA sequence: TGTGCCAGACAGGGGTTGTCCCATAATTCACCCCTCCACTTT.

As DNA, the CDR3 is TGTGCCAGCAGTTTAGCCAGGGGGAACACTGAAGCTTTCTTT. This gives the protein CASSLARGNTEAFF. V usage is TRBV28 and J usage is TRBJ1-1; a possible D gene is TRBD1 (6 bases). Germline V gene data show CDR1 as MDHEN and CDR2 as SYDVKM. The CDR3 runs to 14 residues. Trimming left V 2 bases short and J 1 base short, with 8 bases between. The full variable domain, rest sourced from reference TRBV28 and TRBJ1-1, is DVKVTQSSRYLVKRTGEKVFLECVQDMDHENMFWYRQDPGLGLRLIYFSYDVKMKEKGDIPEGYSVSREKKERFSLILESASTNQTSMYLCASSLARGNTEAFFGQGTRLTVV.

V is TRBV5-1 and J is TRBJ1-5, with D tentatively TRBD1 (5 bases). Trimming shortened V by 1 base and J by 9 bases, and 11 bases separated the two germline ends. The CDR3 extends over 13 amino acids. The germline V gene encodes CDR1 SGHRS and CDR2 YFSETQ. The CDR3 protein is CASSLSGGWPQHF. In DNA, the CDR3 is TGCGCCAGCAGCTTGTCCGGGGGTTGGCCCCAGCATTTT.

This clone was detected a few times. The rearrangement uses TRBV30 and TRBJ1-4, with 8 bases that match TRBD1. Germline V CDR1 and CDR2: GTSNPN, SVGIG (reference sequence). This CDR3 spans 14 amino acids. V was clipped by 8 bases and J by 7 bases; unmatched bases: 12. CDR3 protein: CARGQGAQIEKLFF. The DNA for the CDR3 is TGTGCCAGGGGGCAGGGGGCGCAGATTGAAAAACTGTTTTTT.

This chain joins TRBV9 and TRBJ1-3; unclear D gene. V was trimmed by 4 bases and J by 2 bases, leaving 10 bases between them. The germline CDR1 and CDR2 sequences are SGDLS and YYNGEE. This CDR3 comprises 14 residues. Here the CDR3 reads CASSPDITGNTIYF. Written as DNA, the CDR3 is TGTGCCAGCAGCCCAGACATCACTGGAAACACCATATATTTT.

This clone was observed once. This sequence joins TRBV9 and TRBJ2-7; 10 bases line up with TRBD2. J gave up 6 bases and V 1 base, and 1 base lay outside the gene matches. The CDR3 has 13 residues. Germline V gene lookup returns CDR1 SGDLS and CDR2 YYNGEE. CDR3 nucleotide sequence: TGTGCCAGCAGCGTAACTAGCGGGACCGAGCAGTACTTC. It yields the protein CASSVTSGTEQYF.

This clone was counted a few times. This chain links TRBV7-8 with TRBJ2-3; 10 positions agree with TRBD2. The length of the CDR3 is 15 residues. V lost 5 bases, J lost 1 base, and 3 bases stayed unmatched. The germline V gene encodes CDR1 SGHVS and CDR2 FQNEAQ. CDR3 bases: TGTGCCAGCAGCCCCCTAGCGGGGGGCACAGATACGCAGTATTTT. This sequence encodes CASSPLAGGTDTQYF.

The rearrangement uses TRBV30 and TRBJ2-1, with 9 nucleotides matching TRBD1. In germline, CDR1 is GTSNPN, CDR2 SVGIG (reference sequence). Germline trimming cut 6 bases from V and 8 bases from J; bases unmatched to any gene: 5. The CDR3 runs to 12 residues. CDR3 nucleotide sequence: TGTGCCTGCGGACAGGGGCCTTATGAGCAGTTCTTC. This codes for CACGQGPYEQFF.

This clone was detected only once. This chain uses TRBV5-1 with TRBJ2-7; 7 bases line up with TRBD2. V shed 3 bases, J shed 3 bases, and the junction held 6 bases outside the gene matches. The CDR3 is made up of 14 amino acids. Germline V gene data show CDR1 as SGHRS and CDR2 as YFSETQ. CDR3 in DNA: TGCGCCAGCAGCTCGTGCGGGGGAGGCTACGAGCAGTACTTC. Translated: CASSSCGGGYEQYF.

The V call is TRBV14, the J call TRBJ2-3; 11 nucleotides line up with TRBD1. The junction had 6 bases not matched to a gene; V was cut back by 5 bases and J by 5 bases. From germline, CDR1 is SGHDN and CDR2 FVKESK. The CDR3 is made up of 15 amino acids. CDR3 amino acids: CASSYRDRGLDTQYF. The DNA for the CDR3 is TGTGCCAGCAGCTACCGGGACAGGGGGTTAGATACGCAGTATTTT.